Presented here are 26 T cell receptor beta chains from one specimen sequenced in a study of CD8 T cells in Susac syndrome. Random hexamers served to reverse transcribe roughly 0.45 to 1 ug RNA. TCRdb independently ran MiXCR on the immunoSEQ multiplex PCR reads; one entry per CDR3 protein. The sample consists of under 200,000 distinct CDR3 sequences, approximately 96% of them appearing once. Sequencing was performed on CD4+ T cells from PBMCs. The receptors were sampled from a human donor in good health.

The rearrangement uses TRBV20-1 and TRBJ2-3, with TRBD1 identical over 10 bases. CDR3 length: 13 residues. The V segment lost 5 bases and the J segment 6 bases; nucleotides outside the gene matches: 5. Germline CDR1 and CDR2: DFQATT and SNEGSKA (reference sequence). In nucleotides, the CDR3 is TGCAGTGCTGAGGGACAGGGGAGGGATACGCAGTATTTT. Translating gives CSAEGQGRDTQYF.

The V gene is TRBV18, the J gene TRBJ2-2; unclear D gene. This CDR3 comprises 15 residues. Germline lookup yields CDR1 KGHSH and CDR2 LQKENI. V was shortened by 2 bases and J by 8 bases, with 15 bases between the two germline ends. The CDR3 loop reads CASSPLDGREGELFF. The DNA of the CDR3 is TGTGCCAGCTCACCATTGGACGGCCGAGAAGGGGAGCTGTTTTTT. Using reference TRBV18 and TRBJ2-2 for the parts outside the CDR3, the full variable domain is NAGVMQNPRHLVRRRGQEARLRCSPMKGHSHVYWYRQLPEEGLKFMVYLQKENIIDESGMPKERFSAEFPKEGPSILRIQQVVRGDSAAYFCASSPLDGREGELFFGEGSRLTVL.

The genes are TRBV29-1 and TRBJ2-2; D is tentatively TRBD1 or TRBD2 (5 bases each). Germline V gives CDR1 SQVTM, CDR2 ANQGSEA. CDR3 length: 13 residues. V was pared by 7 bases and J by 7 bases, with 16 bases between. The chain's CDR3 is CSGGTPGDGELFF. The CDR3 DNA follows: TGCAGCGGTGGGACCCCGGGCGACGGGGAGCTGTTTTTT.

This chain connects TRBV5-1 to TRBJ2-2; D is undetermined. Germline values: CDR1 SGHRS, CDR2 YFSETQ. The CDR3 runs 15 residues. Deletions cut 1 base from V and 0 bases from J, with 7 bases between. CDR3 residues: CASSLSIANTGELFF. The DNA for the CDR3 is TGCGCCAGCAGCTTGAGTATCGCGAACACCGGGGAGCTGTTTTTT.

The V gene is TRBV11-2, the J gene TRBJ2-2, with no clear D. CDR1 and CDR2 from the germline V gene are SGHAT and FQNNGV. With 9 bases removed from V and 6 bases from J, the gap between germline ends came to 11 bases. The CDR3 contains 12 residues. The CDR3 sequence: CASGHGAGELFF. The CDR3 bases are TGTGCCAGTGGGCATGGTGCCGGGGAGCTGTTTTTT.

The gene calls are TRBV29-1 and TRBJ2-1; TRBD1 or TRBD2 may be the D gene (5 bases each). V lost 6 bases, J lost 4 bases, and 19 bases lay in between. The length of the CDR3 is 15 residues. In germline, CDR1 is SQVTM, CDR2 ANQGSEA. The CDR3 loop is CSVRLRGAVYNEQFF. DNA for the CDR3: TGCAGCGTCCGTCTTCGGGGCGCGGTATACAATGAGCAGTTCTTC.

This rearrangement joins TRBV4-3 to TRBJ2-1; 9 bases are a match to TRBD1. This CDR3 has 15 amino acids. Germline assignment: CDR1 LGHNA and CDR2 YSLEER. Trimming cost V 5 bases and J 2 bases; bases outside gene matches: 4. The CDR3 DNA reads TGCGCCAGCAGCGATGACAGGGGGGCCTACAATGAGCAGTTCTTC. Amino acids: CASSDDRGAYNEQFF.

CDR3 amino acids: CASSPPTGANVLTF. Written as DNA, the CDR3 is TGTGCCAGCTCACCACCGACCGGGGCCAACGTCCTGACTTTC. This chain joins TRBV18 and TRBJ2-6; no definite D call. Trimming left V 0 bases short and J 4 bases short, with 4 bases between. Germline loops: CDR1 KGHSH, CDR2 LQKENI. The CDR3 has 14 residues.

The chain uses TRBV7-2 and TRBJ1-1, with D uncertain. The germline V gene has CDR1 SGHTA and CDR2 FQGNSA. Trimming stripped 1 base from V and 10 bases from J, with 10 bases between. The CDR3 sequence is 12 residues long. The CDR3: CASSLEVSPAFF. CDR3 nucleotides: TGTGCCAGCAGCTTAGAGGTATCCCCAGCTTTCTTT.

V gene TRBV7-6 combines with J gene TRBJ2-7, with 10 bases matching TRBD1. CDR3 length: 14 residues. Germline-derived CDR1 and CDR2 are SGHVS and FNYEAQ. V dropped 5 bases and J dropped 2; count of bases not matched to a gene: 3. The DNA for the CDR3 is TGTGCCAGCAGCCTCGACAGGGGGCCCTACGAGCAGTACTTC. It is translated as CASSLDRGPYEQYF.

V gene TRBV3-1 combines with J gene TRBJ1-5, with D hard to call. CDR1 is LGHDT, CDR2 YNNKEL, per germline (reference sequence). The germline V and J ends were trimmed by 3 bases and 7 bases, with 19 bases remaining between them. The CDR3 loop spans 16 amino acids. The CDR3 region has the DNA TGTGCCAGCAGCCACCTCGCTGGAGGGATTGGGCAGCCCCAGCATTTT. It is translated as CASSHLAGGIGQPQHF. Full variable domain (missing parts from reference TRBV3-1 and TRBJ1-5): DTAVSQTPKYLVTQMGNDKSIKCEQNLGHDTMYWYKQDSKKFLKIMFSYNNKELIINETVPNRFSPKSPDKAHLNLHINSLELGDSAVYFCASSHLAGGIGQPQHFGDGTRLSIL.

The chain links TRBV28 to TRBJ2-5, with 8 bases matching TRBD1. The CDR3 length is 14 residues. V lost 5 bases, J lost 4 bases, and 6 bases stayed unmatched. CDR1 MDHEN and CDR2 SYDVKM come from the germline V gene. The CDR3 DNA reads TGTGCCAGCAGTCAGGGGGCCAGGGTAGAGACCCAGTACTTC. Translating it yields CASSQGARVETQYF.

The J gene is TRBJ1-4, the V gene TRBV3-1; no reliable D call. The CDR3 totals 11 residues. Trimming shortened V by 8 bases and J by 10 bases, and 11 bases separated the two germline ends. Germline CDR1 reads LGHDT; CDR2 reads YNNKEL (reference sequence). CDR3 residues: CASREGGKLFF. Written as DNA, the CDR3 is TGTGCCAGCCGCGAAGGAGGAAAACTGTTTTTT.

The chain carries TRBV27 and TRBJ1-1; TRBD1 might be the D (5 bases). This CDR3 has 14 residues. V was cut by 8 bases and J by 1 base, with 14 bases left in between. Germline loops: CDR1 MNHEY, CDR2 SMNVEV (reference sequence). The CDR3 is CASSDTDTNTEAFF. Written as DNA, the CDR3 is TGTGCCAGCTCTGATACGGACACGAACACTGAAGCTTTCTTT.

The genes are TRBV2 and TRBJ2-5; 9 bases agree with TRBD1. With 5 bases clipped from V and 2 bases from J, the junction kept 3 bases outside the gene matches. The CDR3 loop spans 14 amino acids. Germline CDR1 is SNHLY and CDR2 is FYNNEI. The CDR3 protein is CASSPTGGQETQYF. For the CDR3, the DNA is TGTGCCAGCAGTCCGACAGGGGGTCAAGAGACCCAGTACTTC.

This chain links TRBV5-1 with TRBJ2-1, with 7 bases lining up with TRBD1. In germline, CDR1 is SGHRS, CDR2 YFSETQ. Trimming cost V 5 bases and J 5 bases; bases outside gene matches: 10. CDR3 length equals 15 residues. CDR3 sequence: CASSMIEGADNEQFF. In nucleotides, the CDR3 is TGCGCCAGCAGTATGATAGAGGGGGCGGACAATGAGCAGTTCTTC.

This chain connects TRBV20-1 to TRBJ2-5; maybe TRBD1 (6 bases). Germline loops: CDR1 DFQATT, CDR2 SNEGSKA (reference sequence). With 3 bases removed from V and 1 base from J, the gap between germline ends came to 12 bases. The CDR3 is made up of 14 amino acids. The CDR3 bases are TGCAGTGCTAGTGTGGGGGCGGCCCAAGAGACCCAGTACTTC. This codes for CSASVGAAQETQYF.

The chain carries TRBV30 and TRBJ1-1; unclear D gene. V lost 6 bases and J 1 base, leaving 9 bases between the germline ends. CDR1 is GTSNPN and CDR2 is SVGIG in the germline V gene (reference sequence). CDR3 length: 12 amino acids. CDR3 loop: CACRRENTEAFF. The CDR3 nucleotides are TGTGCCTGTCGACGGGAGAACACTGAAGCTTTCTTT.

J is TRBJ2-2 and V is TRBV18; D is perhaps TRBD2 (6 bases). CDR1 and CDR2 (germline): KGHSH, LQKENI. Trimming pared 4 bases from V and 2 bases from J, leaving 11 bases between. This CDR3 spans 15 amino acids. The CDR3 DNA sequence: TGTGCCAGCTCACTCATCGGGGGAAACACCGGGGAGCTGTTTTTT. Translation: CASSLIGGNTGELFF.

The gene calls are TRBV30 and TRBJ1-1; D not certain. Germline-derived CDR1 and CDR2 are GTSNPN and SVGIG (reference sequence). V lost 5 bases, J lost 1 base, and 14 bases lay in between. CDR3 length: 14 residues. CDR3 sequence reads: CAWGPCAPNTEAFF. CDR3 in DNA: TGTGCCTGGGGCCCTTGTGCGCCGAACACTGAAGCTTTCTTT.

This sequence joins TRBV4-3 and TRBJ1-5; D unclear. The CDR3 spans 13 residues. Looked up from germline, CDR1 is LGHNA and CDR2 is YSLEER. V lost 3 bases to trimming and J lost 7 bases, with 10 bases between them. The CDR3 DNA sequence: TGCGCCAGCAGCCAGGACCGATGGCAGCCCCAGCATTTT. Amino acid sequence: CASSQDRWQPQHF.

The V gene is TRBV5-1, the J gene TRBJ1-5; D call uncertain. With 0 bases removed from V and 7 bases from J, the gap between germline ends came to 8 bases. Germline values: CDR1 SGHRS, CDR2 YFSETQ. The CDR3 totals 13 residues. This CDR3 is CASSLGPVQPQHF. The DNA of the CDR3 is TGCGCCAGCAGCTTGGGACCAGTGCAGCCCCAGCATTTT.

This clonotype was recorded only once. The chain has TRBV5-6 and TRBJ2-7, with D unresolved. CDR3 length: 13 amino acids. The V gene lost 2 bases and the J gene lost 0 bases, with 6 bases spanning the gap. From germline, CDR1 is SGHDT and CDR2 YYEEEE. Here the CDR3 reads CASSLVDSYEQYF. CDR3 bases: TGTGCCAGCAGCTTAGTTGACTCCTACGAGCAGTACTTC.

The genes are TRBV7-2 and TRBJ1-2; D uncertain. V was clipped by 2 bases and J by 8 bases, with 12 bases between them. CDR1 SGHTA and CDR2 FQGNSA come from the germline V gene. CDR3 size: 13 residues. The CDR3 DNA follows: TGTGCCAGCAGCTTACGGAGGGTTGAGGGCTACACCTTC. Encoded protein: CASSLRRVEGYTF. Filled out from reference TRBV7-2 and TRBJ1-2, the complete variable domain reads GAGVSQSPSNKVTEKGKDVELRCDPISGHTALYWYRQSLGQGLEFLIYFQGNSAPDKSGLPSDRFSAERTGGSVSTLTIQRTQQEDSAVYLCASSLRRVEGYTFGSGTRLTVV.

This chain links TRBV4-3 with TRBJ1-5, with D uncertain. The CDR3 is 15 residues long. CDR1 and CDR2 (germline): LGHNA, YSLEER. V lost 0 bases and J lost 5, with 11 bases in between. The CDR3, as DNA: TGCGCCAGCAGCCAAGATGGGTACGGAGATCAGCCCCAGCATTTT. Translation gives CASSQDGYGDQPQHF.

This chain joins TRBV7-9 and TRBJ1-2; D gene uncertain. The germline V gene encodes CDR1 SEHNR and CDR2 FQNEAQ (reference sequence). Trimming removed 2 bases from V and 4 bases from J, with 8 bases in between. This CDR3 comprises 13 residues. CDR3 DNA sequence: TGTGCCAGCAGCTTAAACGCTGTCTATGGCTACACCTTC. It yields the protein CASSLNAVYGYTF.